Reported below is one TCR beta chain. Its antigen is unidentified. This table comes from immunoSEQ multiplex PCR, and its TCRdb copy is limited to in-frame clones, with some not included. The data show about 360,000 clones, more than 80% seen once. This sample was included in a study of cytomegalovirus exposure and HLA in healthy donors. In the study overall: The 120 validation repertoires matched the approximately 670 first-cohort repertoires in platform, a later analysis reported.

Study findings and constraints: In vitro work confirmed that a few CMV-associated chains recognize CMV antigens. According to reports, the classifier identified cytomegalovirus status with high specificity and sensitivity.

V lost 4 bases to trimming and J lost 8 bases; unmatched junction nucleotides: 12. The CDR3 is 15 amino acids. Germline CDR1 is LGHNA and CDR2 is YNFKEQ. The clonotype originates from a woman under 30 in good health and CMV-seronegative. The sequenced sample consisted of PBMCs. The genes are TRBV4-2 and TRBJ2-7; 9 bases match TRBD2. The CDR3 spells CASSLKRGDSTQQYF. Here the CDR3 DNA reads TGTGCCAGCAGCCTGAAGCGGGGGGACTCTACGCAGCAGTACTTC.